This TCR beta chain comes out of a study of cytomegalovirus exposure and HLA in healthy donors (dated 2017 in TCRdb). In the study overall: In an earlier analysis of 550 to 750 of the donors, around 290 Gb of sequence data and 117 million unique TCR beta sequences from roughly 190 million T cells were reported. About 320 gigabases of sequencing data and tens of millions of unique TCR sequences were included in an early release covering about 600 HLA-typed donors. To study patterns of TCR occurrence, a later analysis re-analyzed previously published TCR beta repertoires from 666 donors and added high-resolution HLA genotyping. Because of strong linkage in the cohort, roughly five DR-DQ haplotypes were treated as single units for association and clustering. In a later genetic analysis, genome-wide SNP genotypes for about 55% of the roughly 670 donors were used, and that subset was treated as a discovery cohort. The study was designed to test whether signatures of past pathogen exposure could be identified by cataloging public T cell receptors. In the later analysis, no new phenotypic data were used to find candidate immune exposures; instead, reliance was placed on TCR beta sequences and their occurrence across donors. To decide whether each TCR beta V gene segment behaved as functional or pseudogenic, an earlier analysis of some 540 of the donors relied on high-throughput TCR beta sequencing. Donor age, sex, ethnicity and CMV serostatus were compiled together with the repertoire data. High-throughput TCR immunosequencing, statistical association of individual TCRs with disease status, and machine learning were combined to predict cytomegalovirus infection status. Of the roughly 420 genotyped donors, approximately 81% were placed in the genetic ancestry cluster associated with self-reported Caucasian donors. Typing coverage differed by locus: A, B, C, DRB1 and DQB1 were typed in about 620-640 donors, DQA1 in about 560, DPA1 in over 600, and DPB1 in approximately 450. A separate validation cohort of more than 100 different subjects was used in addition to the 666-subject first cohort. Class I and class II HLA loci were covered by the typing at four-digit resolution. Among 398 genotyped donors of the cohort, an average of roughly 240,000 unique TCR beta nucleotide sequences were sequenced per donor, 15% to 20% of them non-productive. The T cell repertoires of some 670 subjects were profiled by immunosequencing and related to cytomegalovirus serostatus. All discovery cohort repertoires had been generated on a single sequencing platform. On the study overall, not on this receptor specifically: Across donors, most TCR sequences were observed very rarely, whereas some public TCRs were present in many individuals. An association between a missense DCLRE1C variant and V-gene and J-gene trimming of TCR beta chains was found in a later genetic analysis and replicated in an independent cohort. HLA typing was unavailable for some donors at each locus, so association tests used only the typed subset. Assigning TCR associations to individual alleles was difficult when HLA alleles, especially DR and DQ, strongly co-occurred. According to a later analysis, parvovirus B19, influenza, CMV and Epstein-Barr virus appeared linked to several top co-occurrence clusters. The classifier was reported to diagnose cytomegalovirus status with high specificity and sensitivity in both the original and validation cohorts. The study gave a list of 150 to 200 TCR beta chains associated with cytomegalovirus. According to the authors, the approach could potentially be generalized to other disease states and immunological phenotypes. According to a later analysis, most CMV-associated TCR beta chains appeared to be HLA-restricted, and the HLA associations seemed to be driven largely by CMV exposure. In an earlier analysis of around 500 of the donors, most TCR beta V segments appeared in productive rearrangements about 90% or about 30% of the time, broadly matching IMGT annotations. The only immune exposure information available for the cohort was CMV serostatus. The presence/absence analyses assumed that sequencing depth was roughly uniform across donors, and that assumption may not be true. The sequencing pipeline was judged likely to have produced a cluster of highly shared sequence variants as a technical artifact. This cohort had only TCR beta chains sequenced, and the lack of alpha or paired-chain data limited which features could be detected. A further reported finding was that TCR beta sequences accurately predicted the HLA-A and HLA-B alleles for most subjects in the first cohort. In a later analysis, 16,951 TCR beta sequences were associated with specific HLA alleles at a false discovery rate of 0.05. A later analysis found that HLA-associated TCR beta chains were more clonally expanded and had lower generation probabilities than equally common non-associated chains. In vitro tests confirmed that three of the cytomegalovirus-associated TCR beta chains recognize cytomegalovirus antigens. Compared with the approximately 720-donor mean, donors in an Asian-associated ancestry cluster had fewer N-insertions in productive TCRs, according to a later genetic analysis. Correlated functional status among segregating V segments might be attributable to linkage disequilibrium, but an unknown experimental factor could not be ruled out. Because the 87-base-pair reads could not distinguish some IMGT-functional V segments, including TRBV6-2 and TRBV6-3, those segments were excluded. The earlier analysis of 587 of the donors excluded 15 to 20 rarely observed V segments, including chromosome 9 orphons, because counts were too low. A later analysis found that TCR association rates varied across HLA loci, with DRB1 alleles showing the most associated TCRs and HLA-C alleles the fewest.

The V end loses 2 bases and the J end loses 2 bases, and a stretch of 13 bases separates them. Taken from the germline V gene, the CDR1 and CDR2 loops are SGHTS and YDEGEE. Reading from cysteine to phenylalanine, the CDR3 counts 16 amino acids. The read is trimmed to its CDR3 DNA, 48 bases read in frame from base 1. The cohort was made up of 666 healthy bone marrow donors. Cohort members were all nominally healthy when sampled, although unrecorded immune exposures were likely present. The donor tested CMV seronegative and was one of the 352 seronegative cohort members. A peripheral blood sample was collected from each donor, and TCR beta sequencing was performed on peripheral blood mononuclear cells. Genomic DNA extraction from the blood cell samples was performed with the Qiagen DNeasy Blood Extraction Kit. The library was made by the immunoSEQ multiplex PCR assay. A mixture of 60 forward primers for TCR Vbeta segments and 13 reverse primers for TCR Jbeta segments was used in the multiplex PCR. Amplification of the CDR3 region of rearranged TCR beta genes was performed with a multiplex PCR assay on genomic DNA. On the Illumina HiSeq System, the amplified TCR beta libraries were sequenced as 87-base-pair reads. From the authors' description of their analysis: Across the roughly 600 repertoires, a later analysis counted 75 million to 90 million unique TCR beta chains, roughly 11 million of which were shared by at least two donors. Raw reads were error-corrected and collapsed into unique sequences with a nearest-neighbor algorithm that merged closely related sequences to remove PCR and sequencing errors. To assign V, D and J gene segments, CDR3 sequences were aligned to IMGT reference sequences. For a sequence to be retained, a match of at least six nucleotides to both a V gene segment and a J gene segment was required. Rearrangements were called productive when the CDR3 lacked stop codons and stayed in frame with V and J; all others were non-productive. Following IMGT convention, CDR3 was defined as the stretch from the second conserved V-encoded cysteine to the conserved J-encoded phenylalanine. In an earlier analysis of 500 to 650 of the donors, sequences lacking an unambiguous match to a single V gene segment were excluded. An earlier analysis of roughly 590 of the donors called V segments functional above 56.7% productive rearrangements and segregating when the between-donor standard deviation exceeded 5%. A statistical classification framework was built to diagnose cytomegalovirus status from the catalog of TCR beta chain sequences. In a later analysis, TCR nucleotide sequences were compared against IMGT/GENE-DB human TR gene sequences so that V and J genes could be assigned. In a later analysis, CDR3 sequences and most-parsimonious VDJ recombination scenarios were assigned using the TCRdist pipeline. In a later analysis, every TCR beta chain was defined by the combination of its CDR3 amino acid sequence and its V-gene family, and reads without a unique V-gene family were dropped. As a way to deal with suspected cross-contamination and a sequencing artifact, a later analysis dropped under 600 nucleotide sequences that were highly shared and had low generation probability. For each public chain, a later analysis derived a clonal expansion index from normalized ranks of inferred template counts within each repertoire. In a later analysis, generation probabilities were computed using a VDJ recombination model fitted to out-of-frame rearrangements, and the results were checked against IGoR. In a later analysis, TCR-TCR, TCR-HLA and TCR-CMV co-occurrence was scored with hypergeometric tests, and a repertoire-size bias correction was applied to TCR pairs. False discovery rates were estimated in a later analysis by permuting HLA or CMV assignments 20 times. In a later analysis, co-occurring TCRs were grouped using DBSCAN, and TCRdist sequence similarity was added for clustering within HLA-allele-positive subsets. Repertoires with fewer than 30,000 or more than 120,000 public chains were left out of co-occurrence clustering, as were about 5 repertoires with anomalous nucleotide sharing. This is the immuneACCESS table as TCRdb keeps it, with only in-frame sequences that have V and J called. A part of the clones is gone; compared with another copy, unresolved V genes explain less than half, and the rest is unexplained. V and J calls and clone size follow that table, whereas D and trimming were derived from the DNA. This sample has fewer than 140,000 clones in its table, and roughly 80% of those were observed once. Clones ranked in the top ten supply roughly 3.4% of the sample.

As concerns this clone: Its antigen is not yet known. No qualities accompany the bases; no much larger clone lies one base away.

The sequence came from a man in his 60s in good health and CMV-seronegative. This chain is built from TRBV5-8 and TRBJ1-4; a tentative D call is TRBD1 (6 bases match). Sequenced sample: PBMCs. This receptor has the CDR3 CASSLTGFGTNEKLFF. Here is the DNA: TGTGCCAGCAGCTTAACAGGGTTTGGGACTAATGAAAAACTGTTTTTT.